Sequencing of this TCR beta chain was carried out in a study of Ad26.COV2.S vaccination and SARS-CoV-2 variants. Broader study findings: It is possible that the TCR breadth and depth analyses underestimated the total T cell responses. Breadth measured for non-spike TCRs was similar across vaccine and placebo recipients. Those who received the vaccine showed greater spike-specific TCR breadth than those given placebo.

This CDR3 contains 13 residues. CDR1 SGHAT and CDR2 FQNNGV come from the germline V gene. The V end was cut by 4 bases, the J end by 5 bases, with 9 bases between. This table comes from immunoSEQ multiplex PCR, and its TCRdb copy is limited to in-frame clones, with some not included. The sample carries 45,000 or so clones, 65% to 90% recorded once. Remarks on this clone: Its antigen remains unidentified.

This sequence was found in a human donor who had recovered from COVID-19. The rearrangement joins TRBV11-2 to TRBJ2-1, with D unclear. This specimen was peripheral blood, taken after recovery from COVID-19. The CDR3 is CASSYGLHNEQFF. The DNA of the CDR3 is TGTGCCAGCAGCTATGGCTTACACAATGAGCAGTTCTTC. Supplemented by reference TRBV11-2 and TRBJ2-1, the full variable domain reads EAGVAQSPRYKIIEKRQSVAFWCNPISGHATLYWYQQILGQGPKLLIQFQNNGVVDDSQLPKDRFSAERLKGVDSTLKIQPAKLEDSAVYLCASSYGLHNEQFFGPGTRLTVL.